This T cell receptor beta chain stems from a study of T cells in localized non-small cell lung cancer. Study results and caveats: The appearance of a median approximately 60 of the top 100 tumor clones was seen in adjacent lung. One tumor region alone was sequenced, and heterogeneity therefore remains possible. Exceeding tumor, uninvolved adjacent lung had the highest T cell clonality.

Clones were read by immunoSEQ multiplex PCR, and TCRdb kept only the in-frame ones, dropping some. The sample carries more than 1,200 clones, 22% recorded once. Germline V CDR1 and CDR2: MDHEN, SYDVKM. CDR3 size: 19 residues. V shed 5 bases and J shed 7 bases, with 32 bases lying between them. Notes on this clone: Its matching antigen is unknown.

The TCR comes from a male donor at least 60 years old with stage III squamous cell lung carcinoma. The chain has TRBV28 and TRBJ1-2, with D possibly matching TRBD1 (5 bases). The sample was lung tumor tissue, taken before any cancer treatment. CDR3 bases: TGTGCCAGCAGTCTCTGGGGTGTTGACAGATTAATAAGGGTGCCTGGCTACACCTTC. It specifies CASSLWGVDRLIRVPGYTF.